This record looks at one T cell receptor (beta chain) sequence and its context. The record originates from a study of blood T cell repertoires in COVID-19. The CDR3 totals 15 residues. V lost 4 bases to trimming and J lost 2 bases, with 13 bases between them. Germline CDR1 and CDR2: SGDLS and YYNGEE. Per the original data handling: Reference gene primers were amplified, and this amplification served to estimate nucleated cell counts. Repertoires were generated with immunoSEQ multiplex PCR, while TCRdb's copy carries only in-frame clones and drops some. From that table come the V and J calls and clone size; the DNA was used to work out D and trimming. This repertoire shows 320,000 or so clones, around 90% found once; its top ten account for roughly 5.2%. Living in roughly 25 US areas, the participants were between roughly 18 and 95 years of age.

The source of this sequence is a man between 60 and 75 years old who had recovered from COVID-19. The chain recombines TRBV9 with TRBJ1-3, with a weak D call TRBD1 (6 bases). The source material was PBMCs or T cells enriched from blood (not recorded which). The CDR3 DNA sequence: TGTGCCAGCAGCCATATGGGGGCTGCTGGAAACACCATATATTTT. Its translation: CASSHMGAAGNTIYF.